The 5 T cell receptor beta chains below were found in one sample sequenced in a study of blood T cell repertoires in COVID-19. Data came from immunoSEQ multiplex PCR; TCRdb stores just in-frame clones and leaves some out. The repertoire consists of 120,000 or so clones, with around 63% occurring once and the leading ten covering approximately 2.1%. Sequenced input: peripheral blood. The receptors originated from a woman in her seventies with acute or convalescent COVID-19.

This clone was found once. The gene calls are TRBV6-5 and TRBJ1-1; perhaps TRBD1 as D (6 bases). Germline lookup yields CDR1 MNHEY and CDR2 SVGAGI. V gave up 6 bases and J gave up 6 bases, with 8 bases separating them. This CDR3 region has 11 residues. The CDR3 is CASRGTSEAFF. CDR3 in DNA: TGTGCCAGCAGAGGGACATCTGAAGCTTTCTTT.

The V call is TRBV5-1, the J call TRBJ1-2; TRBD1 matches at 9 bases. Germline V gene data show CDR1 as SGHRS and CDR2 as YFSETQ. There are 15 residues in the CDR3. V shed 0 bases and J 3 bases; nucleotides not matched to a gene: 3. The CDR3 here is CASSLEGQGDYGYTF. In DNA form, the CDR3 reads TGCGCCAGCAGCTTGGAGGGACAGGGAGACTATGGCTACACCTTC.

The rearrangement joins TRBV6-6 to TRBJ2-2; tentatively, D is TRBD2 (7 bases). CDR3 size: 15 residues. The V gene's germline CDR1 is MNHNY and CDR2 SVGAGI (reference sequence). V lost 6 bases, J lost 7 bases, and 18 bases lay in between. CDR3 sequence (DNA): TGTGCCAGCAGCCCTCGGGGGGCAAAGATCGGGGAGCTGTTTTTT. Residues: CASSPRGAKIGELFF.

V usage is TRBV25-1 and J usage is TRBJ2-7, with TRBD1 identical over 8 bases. CDR1 MGHDK and CDR2 SYGVNS come from the germline V gene. V shed 5 bases, J shed 2 bases, and the junction held 5 bases outside the gene matches. This CDR3 spans 14 amino acids. The CDR3 sequence: CASSFRDRPYEQYF. The CDR3 DNA sequence: TGTGCCAGCAGTTTCCGGGACAGGCCCTACGAGCAGTACTTC.

This clone has a count of ten or more. Other DNA sequences within the sample encode an identical CDR3. This chain links TRBV11-2 with TRBJ2-2; 13 nucleotides agree with TRBD2. CDR3 size: 17 residues. Germline V gene data show CDR1 as SGHAT and CDR2 as FQNNGV. The ends lost 5 bases at V and 2 bases at J; junction bases unmatched: 5. CDR3 sequence reads: CASSRTSGGRNTGELFF. CDR3 nucleotide sequence: TGTGCCAGCAGCCGGACTAGCGGGGGCCGTAACACCGGGGAGCTGTTTTTT.